One sample yielded the 3 T cell receptor beta chains listed below, sequenced in a study of cytomegalovirus exposure and HLA in healthy donors. In the PCR, 60 Vbeta and 13 Jbeta primers were used. Repertoires were generated with immunoSEQ multiplex PCR, while TCRdb's copy carries only in-frame clones and drops some. The sample shows 150,000 to 180,000 clones, around 80% of them seen only once. The source material was PBMCs. The receptor source for this set is a woman in her 40s in good health and CMV-seropositive.

The chain is built from TRBV6-5 and TRBJ2-2, with D maybe TRBD2 (7 bases). The germline V gene has CDR1 MNHEY and CDR2 SVGAGI. V lost 2 bases, J lost 4 bases, and 14 bases lay in between. This CDR3 comprises 16 residues. The CDR3 region has the DNA TGTGCCAGCAGTTACGAGGGGGGGCGCGGCACCGGGGAGCTGTTTTTT. Its translation is CASSYEGGRGTGELFF.

The chain joins TRBV6-1 to TRBJ2-7; tentative D call: TRBD2 (5 bases). The V and J ends lost 3 bases and 3 bases respectively, with 9 bases between them. The germline V gene encodes CDR1 MNHNS and CDR2 SASEGT. The CDR3 totals 13 residues. CDR3 sequence: CASSESSFYEQYF. The CDR3 region has the DNA TGTGCCAGCAGTGAGTCTAGCTTCTACGAGCAGTACTTC.

A single count supports this clone. The CDR3 region has the DNA TGTGCCAGCAGCTTAGTCCTAGCGCCGGGTGAGCAGTTCTTC. Its protein is CASSLVLAPGEQFF. V and J are TRBV11-2 and TRBJ2-1, with D possibly being TRBD2 (6 bases). Germline CDR1 and CDR2: SGHAT and FQNNGV. Trimming removed 1 base at V and 9 bases at J, with 13 bases between. There are 14 residues in the CDR3.